The present T cell receptor beta chain was sequenced within a study of regulatory T cells in long-lasting Graves disease. The TCR beta library used iRepertoire HTBI primers with Arm-PCR amplification of CDR3. TCRdb reprocessed the multiplex PCR reads with MiXCR, giving one entry per CDR3 protein. The sample has about 610,000 distinct CDR3 sequences, roughly 15% seen once; the top ten hold about 12%. The time point denotes: newly diagnosed GD, antithyroid drugs for less than 3 months. After RNA was extracted from PBMCs, the TCR library was made from it. Germline V CDR1 and CDR2: ENHRY, SYGVKD. CDR3 length: 14 residues. Unmatched junction bases numbered 8, after V lost 4 bases and J lost 8 bases. These same records also appear under a second study, on T cells in Graves' hyperthyroidism and ophthalmopathy. That study reports: During a first-round RT-PCR of the TCR CDR3, the HTBI primer set was used. Model predictions of ophthalmopathy came a median approximately 6.2 months before onset.

V usage is TRBV10-3 and J usage is TRBJ2-4; 7 bases align to TRBD2. The sequence came from a man younger than 35 with Graves disease. The source was peripheral blood mononuclear cells (PBMCs), collected at new diagnosis, from a patient treated with antithyroid drugs. The CDR3 spells CAISVGGSGDIQYF. In DNA form, the CDR3 reads TGTGCCATCAGTGTAGGCGGGAGCGGGGACATTCAGTACTTC.